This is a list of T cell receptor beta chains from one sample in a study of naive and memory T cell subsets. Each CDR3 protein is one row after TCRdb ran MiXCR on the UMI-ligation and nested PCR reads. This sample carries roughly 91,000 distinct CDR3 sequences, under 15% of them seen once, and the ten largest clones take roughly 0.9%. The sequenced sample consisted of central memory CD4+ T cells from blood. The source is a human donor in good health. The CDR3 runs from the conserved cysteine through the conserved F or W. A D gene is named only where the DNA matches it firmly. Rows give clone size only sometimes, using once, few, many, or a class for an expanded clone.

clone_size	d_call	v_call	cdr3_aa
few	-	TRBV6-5	CASSMTPGDTQYF
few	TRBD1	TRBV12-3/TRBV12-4	CASSRGGTGLHSGYTF
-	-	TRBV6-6	CASTPLTRGGQFF
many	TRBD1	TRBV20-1	CSARVTGGENIQYF
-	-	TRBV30	CAWSGQENYNEQFF
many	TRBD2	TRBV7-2	CASSSRLAGGGPTGELFF
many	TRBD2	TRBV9	CASSVAGGLAGVEQFF
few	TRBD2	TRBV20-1	CSAMTLASGRAVADTQYF
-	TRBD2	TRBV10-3	CATGEYLAGGEGEQYF
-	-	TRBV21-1	CASSKLPNRQPQHF
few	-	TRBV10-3	CATSFGSSSTDTQYF
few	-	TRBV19	CASSSSAARRTSTDTQYF
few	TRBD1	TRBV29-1	CSVQGVQETQYF
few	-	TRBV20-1	CSARKGDTQYF
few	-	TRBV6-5	CASSIKGRSFYEQYF
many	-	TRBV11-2	CASSLGAYIDTQYF
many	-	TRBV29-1	CSARGEGRDQPQHF
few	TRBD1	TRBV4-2	CASSQGTGLNQPQHF
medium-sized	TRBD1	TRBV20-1	CSVAQGTEAFF
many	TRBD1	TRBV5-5	CASSLGDRDQETQYF
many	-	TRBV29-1	CSVELYNGYTF
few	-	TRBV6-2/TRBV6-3	CASSPGWRASGGGETQYF
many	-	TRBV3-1	CASSQAGFGTEAFF
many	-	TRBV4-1	CASSQDHGFPETQYF
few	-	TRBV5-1	CASSQVTSTDTQYF
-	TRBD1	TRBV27	CASSLSWDRVNEQFF
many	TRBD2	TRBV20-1	CSAAGTSGSDTQYF
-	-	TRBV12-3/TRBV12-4	CASSLMGGFSGNTIYF
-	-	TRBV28	CASSPSWENIQYF
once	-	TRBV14	CASSGGWTEAFF
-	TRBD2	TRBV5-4	CASRAGTSGQETQYF
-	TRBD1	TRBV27	CASSSGTGWDQPQHF
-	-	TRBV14	CASSHRTAVATNEKLFF
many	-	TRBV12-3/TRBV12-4	CASSFQDSRGQPQHF
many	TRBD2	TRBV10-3	CAISLAGVQSTDTQYF
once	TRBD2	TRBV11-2	CASSLGRGRENIQYF
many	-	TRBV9	CASSPQTSSYEQYF
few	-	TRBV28	CASSLSLGAGEQYF
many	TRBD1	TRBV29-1	CSVEGQMDTDTQYF
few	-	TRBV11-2	CASSPRQNEQFF
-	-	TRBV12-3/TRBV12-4	CASSLPPGETQYF
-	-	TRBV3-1	CASSQGTFVEQYF
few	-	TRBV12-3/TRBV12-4	CASSLYKGEQFF
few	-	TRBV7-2	CASRDRSTGELFF
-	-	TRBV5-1	CASSSGTARIYNEQFF
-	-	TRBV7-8	CASSPIRSGANVLTF
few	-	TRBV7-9	CASSVQDTQYF
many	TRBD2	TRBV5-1	CASRTSGRVWNEQFF
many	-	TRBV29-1	CSVARGEDEQYF
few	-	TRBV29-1	CSVEEPGGNQPQHF
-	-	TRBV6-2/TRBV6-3	CASSEDARNTEAFF